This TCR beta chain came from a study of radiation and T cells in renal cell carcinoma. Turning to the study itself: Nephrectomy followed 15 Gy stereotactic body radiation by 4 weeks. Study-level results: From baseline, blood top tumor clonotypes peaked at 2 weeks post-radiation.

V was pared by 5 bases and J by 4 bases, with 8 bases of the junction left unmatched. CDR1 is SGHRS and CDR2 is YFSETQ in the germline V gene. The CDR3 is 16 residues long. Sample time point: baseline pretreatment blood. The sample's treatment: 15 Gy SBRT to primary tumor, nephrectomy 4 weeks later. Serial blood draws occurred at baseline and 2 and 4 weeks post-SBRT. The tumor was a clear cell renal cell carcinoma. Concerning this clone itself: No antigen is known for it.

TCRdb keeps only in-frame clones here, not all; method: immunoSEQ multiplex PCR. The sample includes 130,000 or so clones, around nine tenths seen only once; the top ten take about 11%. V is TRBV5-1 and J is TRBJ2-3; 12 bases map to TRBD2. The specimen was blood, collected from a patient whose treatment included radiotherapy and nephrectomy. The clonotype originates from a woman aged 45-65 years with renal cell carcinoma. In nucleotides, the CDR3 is TGCGCCAGCAGTTTGACGACTAGCGGGGGTGCAGATACGCAGTATTTT. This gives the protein CASSLTTSGGADTQYF.